These 2 T cell receptor beta chains were sequenced from one sample in a study of T cells in tuberculosis. Generated by immunoSEQ multiplex PCR, the TCRdb table keeps only in-frame clones and is missing some. There are tens of thousands of clones in the sample; approximately 94% occur only once, and 15% to 20% lies in the top ten. The sequenced sample was PBMCs. All receptors come from a donor aged 5 to 30 with latent tuberculosis or without tuberculosis infection. Some clones in this sample may be carry-over from other donors' samples.

V gene TRBV28 combines with J gene TRBJ1-6; possible D gene TRBD1, 6 bases. The CDR3 has 16 amino acids. V was shortened by 8 bases and J by 4 bases, with 18 bases between the two germline ends. Germline CDR1 reads MDHEN; CDR2 reads SYDVKM. CDR3 in amino acids: CASSTRRTAYNSPLHF. The CDR3 bases are TGTGCCAGCTCAACTCGACGGACAGCGTATAATTCACCCCTCCACTTT.

CDR3: CASSDPQVDLTGPNQPQHF. In DNA form, the CDR3 reads TGTGCCAGTAGTGACCCCCAAGTAGACCTGACAGGCCCCAATCAGCCCCAGCATTTT. The J gene is TRBJ1-5, the V gene TRBV19; weak D call: TRBD1 (6 bases). Germline CDR1 reads LNHDA; CDR2 reads SQIVND (reference sequence). Trimming stripped 5 bases from V and 3 bases from J, with 26 bases between. CDR3 length equals 19 residues.